This paragraph covers one T cell receptor (beta chain) sequence. Its antigen is unidentified. With 8 bases clipped from V and 10 bases from J, the junction kept 18 bases outside the gene matches. The CDR3 sequence is 16 residues long. Germline CDR1 is MDHEN and CDR2 is SYDVKM. Pooled together were second doses at about 4 or about 12 weeks. TCRdb's table, derived via immunoSEQ multiplex PCR, lists solely in-frame clones and lacks some. The table lists 75,000 to 100,000 clones, roughly 90% of them singletons. This specimen comes from a study of T cell responses to AZD1222 COVID-19 vaccine. Study-level findings and limits: Once two AZD1222 doses were given, Spike-specific TCR breadth and depth went up. A mostly white British donor set with more females was recruited, and clonal diversity was possibly underestimated. As reported, nearly half of all spike-specific TCRs target variant regions that are unmutated.

The source of this sequence is an adult who received the AZD1222 COVID-19 vaccine. This chain connects TRBV28 to TRBJ2-1; 9 bases line up with TRBD2. The sequencing used peripheral blood, collected 28 days after the second AZD1222 dose. The CDR3: CASGFIRRGGAREQFF. Written as DNA, the CDR3 is TGTGCCAGCGGCTTTATCCGACGCGGGGGGGCAAGGGAGCAGTTCTTC.